These 15 T cell receptor beta chains were all obtained from the same sample, sequenced in a study of blood T cell repertoires in COVID-19. The data were produced by immunoSEQ multiplex PCR, yet TCRdb's version contains in-frame clones alone and is incomplete. The data contain approximately 76,000 clones, less than 90% of them seen just once; the ten biggest clones take up around a sixth. The sample consisted of peripheral blood. The receptors stem from an older man in a cohort sampled during active COVID-19.

This clone was detected once. CDR3 in amino acids: CASSAGVSTDTQYF. DNA of the CDR3: TGTGCCAGTAGTGCGGGAGTAAGCACAGATACGCAGTATTTT. J is TRBJ2-3 and V is TRBV19; 7 nucleotides line up with TRBD2. There are 14 residues in the CDR3. Germline CDR1 and CDR2: LNHDA and SQIVND (reference sequence). With 5 bases clipped from V and 0 bases from J, the junction kept 2 bases outside the gene matches. Filled out from reference TRBV19 and TRBJ2-3, the complete variable domain reads DGGITQSPKYLFRKEGQNVTLSCEQNLNHDAMYWYRQDPGQGLRLIYYSQIVNDFQKGDIAEGYSVSREKKESFPLTVTSAQKNPTAFYLCASSAGVSTDTQYFGPGTRLTVL.

V usage is TRBV2 and J usage is TRBJ1-4; 7 bases line up with TRBD1. Germline values: CDR1 SNHLY, CDR2 FYNNEI. The CDR3 runs 13 residues. After removal of 8 bases from V and 7 bases from J, the junction contained 7 bases not matched to a gene. The chain's CDR3 is CASGQSGGEKLFF. CDR3 nucleotide sequence: TGTGCCAGCGGACAGTCAGGGGGTGAAAAACTGTTTTTT. The whole variable domain, filled in from reference TRBV2 and TRBJ1-4, reads EPEVTQTPSHQVTQMGQEVILRCVPISNHLYFYWYRQILGQKVEFLVSFYNNEISEKSEIFDDQFSVERPDGSNFTLKIRSTKLEDSAMYFCASGQSGGEKLFFGSGTQLSVL.

V and J are TRBV9 and TRBJ1-1; no definite D call. Trimming removed 0 bases from V and 0 bases from J, with 9 bases in between. Germline assignment: CDR1 SGDLS and CDR2 YYNGEE. This CDR3 has 15 residues. The CDR3 nucleotides read TGTGCCAGCAGCGTAGTAAGGGAGATGAACACTGAAGCTTTCTTT. This encodes CASSVVREMNTEAFF.

The chain recombines TRBV28 with TRBJ1-5, with D perhaps matching TRBD1 (5 bases). The V end was cut by 5 bases, the J end by 1 base, with 18 bases between. The CDR3 has 17 amino acids. Germline CDR1 MDHEN, CDR2 SYDVKM. CDR3 sequence reads: CASSTGDRGPSNQPQHF. The CDR3 DNA is TGTGCCAGCAGTACAGGTGATCGCGGACCGAGCAATCAGCCCCAGCATTTT. Supplemented by reference TRBV28 and TRBJ1-5, the full variable domain reads DVKVTQSSRYLVKRTGEKVFLECVQDMDHENMFWYRQDPGLGLRLIYFSYDVKMKEKGDIPEGYSVSREKKERFSLILESASTNQTSMYLCASSTGDRGPSNQPQHFGDGTRLSIL.

This clone has a handful of counts. The chain has TRBV19 and TRBJ2-6; no clear D gene. Germline loops: CDR1 LNHDA, CDR2 SQIVND (reference sequence). The CDR3 sequence is 15 residues long. V lost 6 bases to trimming and J lost 0 bases, with 9 bases between them. CDR3 sequence: CASSFWSSGANVLTF. The CDR3 nucleotides read TGTGCCAGTAGCTTTTGGAGCTCTGGGGCCAACGTCCTGACTTTC.

This chain connects TRBV6-6 to TRBJ2-1; weak D call: TRBD2 (5 bases). Germline-derived CDR1 and CDR2 are MNHNY and SVGAGI (reference sequence). Trimming stripped 4 bases from V and 6 bases from J, with 10 bases between. The CDR3 contains 13 residues. This CDR3 is CASSLLGGNEQFF. In nucleotides, the CDR3 is TGTGCCAGCAGTTTACTAGGCGGCAATGAGCAGTTCTTC.

This clone was found once. CDR3 region: CASSLWGWEGETQYF. In DNA form, the CDR3 reads TGCGCCAGCAGCTTATGGGGTTGGGAGGGCGAGACCCAGTACTTC. This chain connects TRBV5-1 to TRBJ2-5; TRBD2 matches at 7 bases. Germline trimming cut 2 bases from V and 5 bases from J; bases unmatched to any gene: 9. The germline V gene encodes CDR1 SGHRS and CDR2 YFSETQ. The CDR3 runs 15 residues.

The chain employs TRBV5-4 and TRBJ1-2, with D perhaps TRBD1 (6 bases). The CDR3 has 13 residues. Trimming took off 0 bases at V and 6 bases at J, with 9 bases between the two ends. Germline V gene lookup returns CDR1 SGHNT and CDR2 YYREEE (reference sequence). CDR3: CASSLDRDNGYTF. The CDR3 region has the DNA TGTGCCAGCAGCTTGGACAGGGATAATGGCTACACCTTC.

CDR3 amino acids: CASRRDSNTGELFF. DNA for the CDR3: TGTGCCAGCAGACGAGACAGCAACACCGGGGAGCTGTTTTTT. The V gene is TRBV2, the J gene TRBJ2-2, with D perhaps TRBD1 (5 bases). Germline CDR1 is SNHLY and CDR2 is FYNNEI. V was pared by 6 bases and J by 2 bases, with 10 bases between. The CDR3 consists of 14 residues.

This clone turned up a few times. The chain joins TRBV7-9 to TRBJ2-7; possible D gene TRBD2, 5 bases. The CDR3 covers 14 residues. The ends were cut back, 3 bases at V and 3 bases at J, with 12 bases in the middle. From germline, CDR1 is SEHNR and CDR2 FQNEAQ (reference sequence). The CDR3: CASSFSQTNYEQYV. The CDR3, as DNA: TGTGCCAGCAGCTTTAGCCAGACTAACTACGAGCAGTACGTC.

This clone was seen only once. The chain couples TRBV6-1 to TRBJ1-4; 7 bases map to TRBD1. From germline, CDR1 is MNHNS and CDR2 SASEGT. This CDR3 has 16 residues. The ends lost 1 base at V and 0 bases at J; junction bases unmatched: 2. CDR3 residues: CASSEVGTATNEKLFF. The DNA of the CDR3 is TGTGCCAGCAGTGAAGTGGGGACAGCAACTAATGAAAAACTGTTTTTT.

The CDR3 DNA follows: TGTGCCAGCAGCTTGGACATTGGTGAAAAACTGTTTTTT. This encodes CASSLDIGEKLFF. The chain is built from TRBV5-4 and TRBJ1-4; D unclear. V was trimmed by 0 bases and J by 7 bases, leaving 7 bases between them. The germline CDR1 and CDR2 sequences are SGHNT and YYREEE (reference sequence). The CDR3 contains 13 residues.

This clone came up a few times. This sequence joins TRBV5-8 and TRBJ2-2; 7 bases are a match to TRBD2. CDR1 and CDR2 from the germline V gene are SGHTS and YDEGEE. The CDR3 contains 14 residues. J lost 4 bases, V lost 4 bases, and 4 bases had no gene match. The CDR3 DNA sequence: TGTGCCAGCAGCCTTGGCGGGAGCACCGGGGAGCTGTTTTTT. Translation: CASSLGGSTGELFF.

This clone was recorded once. The chain employs TRBV13 and TRBJ2-5; D ambiguous. The V and J ends lost 0 bases and 5 bases respectively, with 13 bases between them. This CDR3 has 15 residues. Germline V gene sequence: CDR1 PRHDT, CDR2 FYEKMQ (reference sequence). The CDR3 DNA reads as TGTGCCAGCAGCTTAGGGATCCCTGAGTACGAGACCCAGTACTTC. This sequence encodes CASSLGIPEYETQYF.

The chain is built from TRBV19 and TRBJ1-2; TRBD1 matches 8 bases. CDR1 and CDR2 from the germline V gene are LNHDA and SQIVND (reference sequence). The V segment lost 6 bases and the J segment 2 bases; nucleotides outside the gene matches: 5. The CDR3 loop spans 14 amino acids. CDR3 region: CASSRGQGNYGYTF. Written as DNA, the CDR3 is TGTGCCAGTAGCCGCGGACAGGGAAACTATGGCTACACCTTC.